This TCR beta chain was observed in a study of T cell repertoires in cytomegalovirus infection. Study-wide background: Indicated by public TCR beta signatures were CMV infection and matching HLA type. Notes on the study in general: CMV carriers with the relevant HLA were identified by cumulative public TCR beta family frequency. Within the response measured ex vivo, HLA-C-restricted CMV-specific TCR beta clonotypes were dominant.

Losses at the gene ends were 5 bases for V and 0 bases for J; bases not matched to a gene: 4. Germline V gene sequence: CDR1 SGHTA, CDR2 FQGNSA. This CDR3 region has 14 residues. In TCRdb, the reads were re-called with MiXCR into one record per CDR3 protein. Of more than 300,000 distinct CDR3 sequences detected, about 35% appear once; the ten largest clones hold 13%. Remarks on this clonotype: Antigen unknown.

The sequences come from cultured PBMCs, collected from culture after CMV antigen stimulation. This TCR was sampled from a human donor in good health (CMV status not recorded). Some clones in this sample may be carry-over from other donors' samples. The J gene is TRBJ2-7, the V gene TRBV7-2; the match to TRBD2 covers 7 bases. CDR3 bases: TGTGCCAGCAGCGGGGGGGGATCCTCCTACGAGCAGTACTTC. Translation: CASSGGGSSYEQYF. Together with reference TRBV7-2 and TRBJ2-7, the CDR3 gives the full variable domain: GAGVSQSPSNKVTEKGKDVELRCDPISGHTALYWYRQSLGQGLEFLIYFQGNSAPDKSGLPSDRFSAERTGGSVSTLTIQRTQQEDSAVYLCASSGGGSSYEQYFGPGTRLTVT.